The 27 T cell receptor beta chains listed next were all sequenced from one sample in a study of blood T cell repertoires in COVID-19. Only in-frame clones appear in the TCRdb table, and some are missing; sequencing was by immunoSEQ multiplex PCR. Of 100,000 to 150,000 clones in the sample, 79% were seen once. Sequencing input: peripheral blood. The receptors shown here come from a man aged 40-50 years with active or convalescent COVID-19.

The chain uses TRBV4-3 and TRBJ2-7, with a tentative D call TRBD2 (5 bases). The V gene lost 1 base and the J gene lost 2 bases, with 9 bases spanning the gap. CDR1 is LGHNA and CDR2 is YSLEER in the germline V gene. This CDR3 contains 14 residues. The CDR3 is CASSQARAAYEQYF. The CDR3 nucleotides are TGCGCCAGCAGCCAAGCGCGGGCAGCCTACGAGCAGTACTTC.

The rearrangement joins TRBV29-1 to TRBJ1-1; maybe TRBD1 (6 bases). Germline V gene lookup returns CDR1 SQVTM and CDR2 ANQGSEA. Trimming pared 7 bases from V and 1 base from J, leaving 13 bases between. The CDR3 covers 13 residues. The chain's CDR3 is CSGKGGGNTEAFF. Written as DNA, the CDR3 is TGCAGCGGAAAGGGAGGGGGGAACACTGAAGCTTTCTTT.

The chain recombines TRBV7-2 with TRBJ1-1; unclear D gene. This CDR3 region has 13 residues. Trimming left V 4 bases short and J 4 bases short, with 10 bases between. CDR1 is SGHTA, CDR2 FQGNSA, per germline. The CDR3 loop reads CASSSEGATEAFF. CDR3 bases: TGTGCCAGCAGCTCTGAGGGAGCCACTGAAGCTTTCTTT.

Only a few counts were recorded for this clone. This chain joins TRBV27 and TRBJ1-5; no clear D. The CDR3 is 13 amino acids. Trimming took 4 bases from V and 6 from J, leaving 10 bases between them. The germline CDR1 and CDR2 sequences are MNHEY and SMNVEV (reference sequence). The DNA of the CDR3 is TGTGCCAGCAGTTCCTCACACCGTCAGCCCCAGCATTTT. Protein sequence: CASSSSHRQPQHF.

The V and J genes are TRBV7-9 and TRBJ1-2; weak D call: TRBD1 (5 bases). The V end lost 5 bases, the J end lost 3 bases, and 10 bases lay between the germline ends. There are 13 residues in the CDR3. Germline CDR1 SEHNR, CDR2 FQNEAQ (reference sequence). The CDR3 protein is CASSPQADYGYTF. The DNA for the CDR3 is TGTGCCAGCAGCCCACAGGCTGACTATGGCTACACCTTC.

The chain has TRBV5-1 and TRBJ2-1; D not resolved. The CDR3 spans 13 residues. With 1 base removed from V and 9 bases from J, the gap between germline ends came to 11 bases. Germline V gene data show CDR1 as SGHRS and CDR2 as YFSETQ. The CDR3 nucleotides read TGCGCCAGCAGCTTGAAGGTAGCCGGTGAGCAGTTCTTC. Translating it yields CASSLKVAGEQFF. Together with reference TRBV5-1 and TRBJ2-1, the CDR3 gives the full variable domain: KAGVTQTPRYLIKTRGQQVTLSCSPISGHRSVSWYQQTPGQGLQFLFEYFSETQRNKGNFPGRFSGRQFSNSRSEMNVSTLELGDSALYLCASSLKVAGEQFFGPGTRLTVL.

V gene TRBV9 combines with J gene TRBJ1-5; D might be TRBD1 (6 bases). Germline V gene sequence: CDR1 SGDLS, CDR2 YYNGEE. Deletions cut 3 bases from V and 6 bases from J, with 10 bases between. The CDR3 length is 13 residues. The CDR3 protein is CASSAGVSQPQHF. CDR3 DNA: TGTGCCAGCAGCGCAGGGGTGAGTCAGCCCCAGCATTTT.

The V gene is TRBV5-1, the J gene TRBJ2-1, with a possible D match to TRBD1 (5 bases). The CDR3 loop spans 15 amino acids. Germline assignment: CDR1 SGHRS and CDR2 YFSETQ. V lost 1 base to trimming and J lost 6 bases, with 14 bases between them. For the CDR3, the DNA is TGCGCCAGCAGCTTGACAGTCCTGGGGCGCAATGAGCAGTTCTTC. Translated, it gives CASSLTVLGRNEQFF.

This chain's CDR3 is CASSLGGAGGWNEQFF. The CDR3 coding sequence is TGTGCCAGCAGCTTAGGTGGGGCGGGAGGGTGGAATGAGCAGTTCTTC. The chain links TRBV11-3 to TRBJ2-1, with 9 bases matching TRBD2. The ends lost 1 base at V and 7 bases at J; junction bases unmatched: 8. Germline CDR1 SGHNT, CDR2 YENEEA. The CDR3 extends over 16 amino acids.

V is TRBV2 and J is TRBJ2-3; D gene unclear. The CDR3 totals 13 residues. The germline V and J ends were trimmed by 8 bases and 5 bases, with 14 bases remaining between them. Per the germline V gene, CDR1 is SNHLY and CDR2 is FYNNEI. The CDR3 loop reads CASGDPLGDTQYF. CDR3 DNA: TGTGCCAGCGGAGACCCCTTGGGAGATACGCAGTATTTT.

This clone was counted once. The rearrangement links TRBV5-5 to TRBJ2-7; TRBD1 matches 9 bases. Germline loops: CDR1 SGHKS, CDR2 YYEKEE (reference sequence). Trimming took 2 bases from V and 3 from J; bases not matched to a gene: 6. The CDR3 contains 15 residues. CDR3 in amino acids: CASSFPGTGLYEQYF. The CDR3 region has the DNA TGTGCCAGCAGCTTCCCCGGGACAGGGCTCTACGAGCAGTACTTC.

CDR3 in DNA: TGTGCCGTACACACTGATGGCGGGAAAGGGACAGATACGCAGTATTTT. Translating gives CAVHTDGGKGTDTQYF. V and J are TRBV3-1 (or the pseudogene TRBV3-2) and TRBJ2-3, with D possibly TRBD2 on 6 matching bases. V lost 11 bases, J lost 3 bases, and 24 bases lay in between. The germline gives CDR1 LGHDT, CDR2 YNNKEL (reference sequence). This CDR3 has 16 residues.

The V call is TRBV3-1 (or the pseudogene TRBV3-2), the J call TRBJ1-2; D is ambiguous. Germline-derived CDR1 and CDR2 are LGHDT and YNNKEL (reference sequence). The V gene lost 1 base and the J gene lost 7 bases, with 7 bases spanning the gap. The CDR3 spans 12 residues. CDR3 region: CASSQAFVGYTF. CDR3 bases: TGTGCCAGCAGCCAAGCTTTCGTTGGCTACACCTTC.

The V call is TRBV30, the J call TRBJ2-3; TRBD2 might be the D (7 bases). Germline loops: CDR1 GTSNPN, CDR2 SVGIG (reference sequence). CDR3 length: 14 residues. V was trimmed by 0 bases and J by 5 bases, leaving 12 bases between them. CDR3 loop: CAWSVRGAEDTQYF. CDR3 bases: TGTGCCTGGAGTGTACGGGGGGCCGAAGATACGCAGTATTTT.

This sequence joins TRBV6-5 and TRBJ2-2; 12 bases agree with TRBD1. Trimming cost V 8 bases and J 5 bases; bases outside gene matches: 3. This CDR3 has 14 residues. CDR1 and CDR2 (germline): MNHEY, SVGAGI. The CDR3 DNA is TGTGCCAGCGGGGACAGGGGGCTTACCGGGGAGCTGTTTTTT. It translates to CASGDRGLTGELFF.

The V and J genes are TRBV7-7 and TRBJ2-7, with 7 nucleotides matching TRBD2. The CDR3 runs to 17 residues. The germline CDR1 and CDR2 sequences are SSHAT and FNYEAQ (reference sequence). With V trimmed by 7 bases and J by 2 bases, 17 bases remained unmatched. In DNA, the CDR3 is TGTGCCAGCATACTCCGACGGGATTGGACTAGTCCCTACGAGCAGTACTTC. It encodes CASILRRDWTSPYEQYF.

About this clone: Other DNA sequences in this specimen translate into the identical CDR3. The chain employs TRBV27 and TRBJ1-2, with 8 bases lining up with TRBD1. V dropped 5 bases and J dropped 2; count of bases not matched to a gene: 4. The CDR3 length is 14 residues. The germline V gene has CDR1 MNHEY and CDR2 SMNVEV (reference sequence). The CDR3 nucleotides are TGTGCCAGCAGTCTCGGACAGGGCAACTATGGCTACACCTTC. Its protein is CASSLGQGNYGYTF.

The chain combines TRBV5-4 with TRBJ2-3; D gene uncertain. The CDR3 totals 13 residues. CDR1 and CDR2 (germline): SGHNT, YYREEE (reference sequence). The ends were cut back, 5 bases at V and 5 bases at J, with 12 bases in the middle. The CDR3: CASSHQGGDTQYF. The CDR3 coding sequence is TGTGCCAGCAGTCACCAAGGCGGAGATACGCAGTATTTT.

The CDR3: CASSQTGGSGELFF. CDR3 DNA: TGTGCCAGCAGCCAGACAGGGGGCTCCGGGGAGCTGTTTTTT. The gene calls are TRBV9 and TRBJ2-2; TRBD1 agrees at 10 bases. The germline V gene has CDR1 SGDLS and CDR2 YYNGEE. V trimming: 4 bases; J trimming: 6 bases; junction bases outside the gene matches: 3. This CDR3 has 14 residues.

A single count supports this clone. This chain uses TRBV6-5 with TRBJ2-3, with D tentatively TRBD2 (6 bases). The CDR3 has 15 amino acids. From germline, CDR1 is MNHEY and CDR2 SVGAGI. The V end was cut by 2 bases, the J end by 4 bases, with 13 bases between. The CDR3 sequence: CASSYGRGPADTQYF. DNA of the CDR3: TGTGCCAGCAGTTACGGGCGGGGACCCGCAGATACGCAGTATTTT.

The V call is TRBV7-2, the J call TRBJ1-2; D perhaps matches TRBD1 (6 bases). The CDR3 loop spans 14 amino acids. Germline V gene sequence: CDR1 SGHTA, CDR2 FQGNSA. Trimming pared 5 bases from V and 6 bases from J, leaving 16 bases between. The CDR3 coding sequence is TGTGCCAGCAGCCCTGGACAGATCCACCATGGCTACACCTTC. Translated: CASSPGQIHHGYTF.

V and J are TRBV10-3 and TRBJ1-4, with a possible D match to TRBD1 (6 bases). The CDR3 is 17 residues long. The V end lost 6 bases, the J end lost 8 bases, and 25 bases lay between the germline ends. Germline V CDR1 and CDR2: ENHRY, SYGVKD. CDR3 in DNA: TGTGCCATCAGATCCAGCAGATCTCAGACAGGAGAGGAAAAACTGTTTTTT. It yields the protein CAIRSSRSQTGEEKLFF.

The chain carries TRBV19 and TRBJ2-1; 7 nucleotides line up with TRBD2. The CDR3 spans 11 residues. J was trimmed by 13 bases and V by 8 bases; bases with no gene match: 8. Per germline, CDR1 LNHDA and CDR2 SQIVND (reference sequence). Here the CDR3 reads CASWEGGLQFF. In DNA, the CDR3 is TGTGCCAGTTGGGAGGGCGGATTACAGTTCTTC.

This clone is a singleton in its sample. The chain is built from TRBV10-1 and TRBJ2-1; tentatively, D is TRBD1 (6 bases). This CDR3 is built from 14 residues. V was shortened by 4 bases and J by 2 bases, with 9 bases between the two germline ends. CDR1 is WNHNN, CDR2 SYGVQD, per germline (reference sequence). CDR3 region: CASSGAGAYNEQFF. The CDR3 region has the DNA TGCGCCAGCAGTGGCGCAGGGGCCTACAATGAGCAGTTCTTC.

The chain joins TRBV29-1 to TRBJ2-1; no firm D call. V lost 0 bases, J lost 9 bases, and 9 bases lay in between. The CDR3 consists of 12 residues. In germline, CDR1 is SQVTM, CDR2 ANQGSEA. In DNA, the CDR3 is TGCAGCGTTGAAGAGGGTGGAGTTGAGCAGTTCTTC. Amino acid sequence: CSVEEGGVEQFF.

About this clone: At one end, the junction sequence differs from germline, possibly due to a read error. The V gene is TRBV3-1 (or the pseudogene TRBV3-2), the J gene TRBJ2-5; D remains unclear. The CDR3 totals 12 residues. Germline-derived CDR1 and CDR2 are LGHDT and YNNKEL (reference sequence). CDR3 loop: CASSQLREAQYF. CDR3 sequence (DNA): TGTGCCAGCAGCCAATTAAGAGAGGCCCAGTACTTC.

This clone was observed a single time. The chain combines TRBV4-3 with TRBJ2-5, with 8 positions matching TRBD1. With 2 bases clipped from V and 4 bases from J, the junction kept 9 bases outside the gene matches. Germline CDR1 is LGHNA and CDR2 is YSLEER. The CDR3 has 16 residues. As DNA, the CDR3 is TGCGCCAGCAGCCAAAACAGACAGGGGTTGAGAGAGACCCAGTACTTC. The encoded protein is CASSQNRQGLRETQYF.